This T cell receptor beta chain was sequenced for a study of CD8 T cells in Susac syndrome. Sequencing of TCR beta was undertaken in CD8+ and CD4+ T cells derived from blood. Purification of the CD8+ and CD4+ T cells relied on negative isolation, and TEMRA cells underwent FACS enrichment. Reverse transcription of about 0.45 to 1 ug RNA was performed with random hexamers. An immunoSEQ multiplex PCR amplified TCR beta CDR3 over 54 Vbeta and 13 Jbeta. TCRdb reprocessed the immunoSEQ multiplex PCR reads via MiXCR and lists one record per CDR3 protein. The sample includes approximately 170,000 distinct CDR3 sequences, 92% of them seen just once. Germline V CDR1 and CDR2: MNHEY, SVGAGI. V was trimmed by 8 bases and J by 7 bases, leaving 24 bases between them. CDR3 length: 15 amino acids. About this clonotype: The antigen is unknown.

Regarding the study as a whole: The study recognized that the number of individuals in its TCR sequencing and HLA analysis was relatively small.

Source material: CD4+ T cells from PBMCs. The TCR comes from a human donor in good health. The chain employs TRBV6-5 and TRBJ2-7; the D gene is possibly TRBD1 (6 bases). The CDR3 nucleotides are TGTGCCAGCCGCGCGTCAGGGGCGAATCGGGAAGAGCAGTACTTC. Translated, it gives CASRASGANREEQYF.